The 20 T cell receptor beta chains reported below all come from one sample, sequenced in a study of T cell repertoires in cytomegalovirus infection. MiXCR, applied by TCRdb to the reads, yields one record per CDR3 protein. The table lists around 770,000 distinct CDR3 sequences, 25% to 35% of them singletons, with roughly 14% in the top ten. These receptors' targets are unknown. This sample comprised cultured CD8+ T cells from PBMCs, obtained from culture after CMV antigen stimulation. All receptors derive from a human donor in good health (CMV status not recorded). Some clones in this sample may be carry-over from other donors' samples.

Ten or more counts support this clonotype. The J gene is TRBJ2-1, the V gene TRBV7-8, with TRBD2 identical over 11 bases. The CDR3 contains 17 residues. With V trimmed by 1 base and J by 7 bases, 9 bases remained unmatched. CDR1 is SGHVS, CDR2 FQNEAQ, per germline. The CDR3 DNA reads TGTGCCAGCAGCTTAGAACTAGCGGGGGCGGTTAGAAATGAGCAGTTCTTC. Its translation: CASSLELAGAVRNEQFF. The variable domain in full, completed from reference TRBV7-8 and TRBJ2-1, reads GAGVSQSPRYKVAKRGQDVALRCDPISGHVSLFWYQQALGQGPEFLTYFQNEAQLDKSGLPSDRFFAERPEGSVSTLKIQRTQQEDSAVYLCASSLELAGAVRNEQFFGPGTRLTVL.

This rearrangement joins TRBV7-6 to TRBJ1-2, with TRBD1 matching 7 bases. J gave up 0 bases and V 1 base, and 8 bases lay outside the gene matches. The CDR3 runs to 17 residues. Germline V CDR1 and CDR2: SGHVS, FNYEAQ. The DNA for the CDR3 is TGTGCCAGCAGCTTAGTGACAGGGAAGGGGGCTAACTATGGCTACACCTTC. Amino acid sequence: CASSLVTGKGANYGYTF.

This chain links TRBV6-1 with TRBJ1-1, with unresolved D. V was clipped by 3 bases and J by 0 bases, with 20 bases between them. Germline-derived CDR1 and CDR2 are MNHNS and SASEGT. The CDR3 runs 18 residues. CDR3 DNA: TGTGCCAGCAGTGACACCTTACGGCACGCAAGCTTGAACACTGAAGCTTTCTTT. Translating gives CASSDTLRHASLNTEAFF.

The CDR3, as DNA: TGTGCCAGCAGTTCCGGGACAGTGAACAATGAGCAGTTCTTC. This encodes CASSSGTVNNEQFF. The rearrangement links TRBV5-4 to TRBJ2-1; 7 bases are a match to TRBD1. The CDR3 totals 14 residues. CDR1 is SGHNT, CDR2 YYREEE, per germline (reference sequence). V lost 5 bases to trimming and J lost 5 bases; unmatched junction nucleotides: 7.

The rearrangement uses TRBV20-1 and TRBJ1-3; tentative D call: TRBD1 (5 bases). The CDR3 sequence is 15 residues long. The V end was cut by 0 bases, the J end by 3 bases, with 12 bases between. The germline CDR1 and CDR2 sequences are DFQATT and SNEGSKA (reference sequence). In DNA, the CDR3 is TGCAGTGCTAGAGATCAAAGGGGAGGTGGAAACACCATATATTTT. As protein: CSARDQRGGGNTIYF.

This clonotype occurred many times. This chain links TRBV7-8 with TRBJ1-4; 8 nucleotides agree with TRBD1. Germline lookup yields CDR1 SGHVS and CDR2 FQNEAQ. V shed 4 bases and J 4 bases; nucleotides not matched to a gene: 14. This CDR3 contains 18 residues. The CDR3 loop is CASSWDRTGVSSNEKLFF. CDR3 nucleotide sequence: TGTGCCAGCAGCTGGGACAGGACTGGGGTTTCGAGTAATGAAAAACTGTTTTTT.

This chain connects TRBV24-1 to TRBJ2-1, with 16 bases matching TRBD2. The CDR3 totals 21 residues. The V segment lost 2 bases and the J segment 6 bases; nucleotides outside the gene matches: 15. CDR1 KGHDR and CDR2 SFDVKD come from the germline V gene. CDR3 in DNA: TGTGCCACCAGTGATTCCACGAATACGGGACTAGCGGGGGGGCGGGGCAATGAGCAGTTCTTC. It codes for CATSDSTNTGLAGGRGNEQFF.

This clonotype qualifies as medium-sized. The chain has TRBV7-6 and TRBJ2-1; 7 bases fit TRBD1. The CDR3 covers 18 residues. In germline, CDR1 is SGHVS, CDR2 FNYEAQ. The V segment lost 5 bases and the J segment 7 bases; nucleotides outside the gene matches: 20. The CDR3: CASSHPTEGASSGNEQFF. In nucleotides, the CDR3 is TGTGCCAGCAGCCATCCAACCGAGGGGGCATCCTCTGGGAATGAGCAGTTCTTC.

This clonotype was found many times. The chain employs TRBV7-8 and TRBJ2-2, with D uncertain. Deletions cut 1 base from V and 4 bases from J, with 16 bases between. The germline V gene has CDR1 SGHVS and CDR2 FQNEAQ. The CDR3 is 17 amino acids. CDR3 loop: CASSLDVGASGTGELFF. The CDR3 DNA reads TGTGCCAGCAGCTTAGATGTAGGTGCCTCGGGCACCGGGGAGCTGTTTTTT.

In its sample, this clonotype was seen many times. The rearrangement uses TRBV7-6 and TRBJ1-5; TRBD1 might be the D (5 bases). The CDR3 is made up of 18 amino acids. Germline CDR1 and CDR2: SGHVS and FNYEAQ. Trimming cost V 3 bases and J 2 bases, with 20 bases left between them. The CDR3 reads CASSFPRVVMGGNQPQHF. The CDR3 DNA sequence: TGTGCCAGCAGCTTTCCCCGGGTAGTGATGGGGGGCAATCAGCCCCAGCATTTT.

This clonotype was observed a handful of times. The J gene is TRBJ1-1, the V gene TRBV5-6; D unresolved. The CDR3 runs to 14 residues. V dropped 1 base and J dropped 7 bases, with 14 bases sitting between them. The V gene's germline CDR1 is SGHDT and CDR2 YYEEEE. CDR3 in DNA: TGTGCCAGCAGCTTGAAAGGTTACCAGCGTGAAGCTTTCTTT. This translates into CASSLKGYQREAFF.

The chain has TRBV27 and TRBJ2-3; 7 bases are shared with TRBD1. The CDR3 is 14 residues long. Germline lookup yields CDR1 MNHEY and CDR2 SMNVEV (reference sequence). V trimming: 7 bases; J trimming: 5 bases; junction bases outside the gene matches: 9. The CDR3 DNA follows: TGTGCCAGCACCCCGGACAGGAATCTAGATACGCAGTATTTT. Amino acid sequence: CASTPDRNLDTQYF.

The V call is TRBV20-1, the J call TRBJ2-1; possible D gene TRBD2, 7 bases. In germline, CDR1 is DFQATT, CDR2 SNEGSKA (reference sequence). This CDR3 comprises 14 residues. The V end lost 5 bases, the J end lost 4 bases, and 15 bases lay between the germline ends. The CDR3 loop reads CSAPGGGGYNEQFF. In DNA form, the CDR3 reads TGCAGTGCTCCAGGAGGGGGAGGGTACAATGAGCAGTTCTTC.

The chain carries TRBV7-9 and TRBJ2-1, with D possibly TRBD1 on 6 matching bases. CDR1 is SEHNR and CDR2 is FQNEAQ in the germline V gene (reference sequence). The V gene lost 4 bases and the J gene lost 0 bases, with 16 bases spanning the gap. The CDR3 loop spans 17 amino acids. The CDR3 is CASSSTSGRGSYNEQFF. The DNA for the CDR3 is TGTGCCAGCAGCTCCACAAGTGGCAGGGGCTCCTACAATGAGCAGTTCTTC.

This clonotype occurred a few times. The chain links TRBV11-2 to TRBJ2-2; the D gene is possibly TRBD1 (6 bases). The V end lost 6 bases, the J end lost 2 bases, and 13 bases lay between the germline ends. Germline CDR1 SGHAT, CDR2 FQNNGV. There are 15 residues in the CDR3. The CDR3 nucleotides read TGTGCCAGCAGTGCCAGGGGTCTCAACACCGGGGAGCTGTTTTTT. Translating it yields CASSARGLNTGELFF.

The chain carries TRBV6-2 or TRBV6-3 and TRBJ2-7, with 7 bases fitting TRBD1. Germline assignment: CDR1 MNHEY and CDR2 SVGEGT. The CDR3 loop spans 13 amino acids. V lost 6 bases, J lost 3 bases, and 5 bases stayed unmatched. The CDR3 loop is CASRVDRVYEQYV. CDR3 sequence (DNA): TGTGCCAGCAGGGTCGACAGGGTCTACGAGCAGTACGTC.

The chain couples TRBV4-3 to TRBJ2-7; TRBD1 matches 10 bases. The CDR3 runs to 14 residues. CDR1 is LGHNA and CDR2 is YSLEER in the germline V gene. Trimming took 9 bases from V and 3 from J; bases not matched to a gene: 8. As DNA, the CDR3 is TGCGCCAGAAGATTCGGACAGGGGGACTACGAGCAGTACGTC. Encoded protein: CARRFGQGDYEQYV.

Details on this clonotype: A much larger clonotype is one base distant, so this may be a read error. The rearrangement joins TRBV27 to TRBJ2-3; TRBD2 matches at 8 bases. The V segment lost 3 bases and the J segment 0 bases; nucleotides outside the gene matches: 2. CDR1 is MNHEY and CDR2 is SMNVEV in the germline V gene (reference sequence). This CDR3 comprises 15 residues. The CDR3 DNA reads TGTGCCAGCAGTTTTCCGGGGGGGAGCACAGATACGCAGTATTTT. Residues: CASSFPGGSTDTQYF.

This CDR3 is CASLRPGTSARDEQFF. Written as DNA, the CDR3 is TGTGCCAGCTTGAGGCCCGGGACTAGCGCAAGGGATGAGCAGTTCTTC. The chain uses TRBV2 and TRBJ2-1, with TRBD2 matching over 10 bases. Germline CDR1 is SNHLY and CDR2 is FYNNEI. This CDR3 is 16 amino acids long. J gave up 8 bases and V 8 bases, and 15 bases lay outside the gene matches. Full variable domain (rest looked up from reference TRBV2 and TRBJ2-1): EPEVTQTPSHQVTQMGQEVILRCVPISNHLYFYWYRQILGQKVEFLVSFYNNEISEKSEIFDDQFSVERPDGSNFTLKIRSTKLEDSAMYFCASLRPGTSARDEQFFGPGTRLTVL.

The chain uses TRBV2 and TRBJ2-7; a possible D gene is TRBD2 (6 bases). The CDR3 totals 13 residues. The germline V gene has CDR1 SNHLY and CDR2 FYNNEI. V lost 8 bases, J lost 0 bases, and 11 bases lay in between. The CDR3: CASGTFSSYEQYV. DNA for the CDR3: TGTGCCAGCGGGACTTTCAGCTCCTACGAGCAGTACGTC.